This T cell receptor (beta chain) was captured by sequencing in a study of spatial heterogeneity in lung cancer. Study details: Raw-read counts averaged over ten per unique TCR and UMI combination.

TCRdb itself ran the 5' RACE reads through MiXCR, one entry per CDR3 protein. In the table there are around 18,000 distinct CDR3 sequences, over 7% of which are singletons. The time point is: sample taken at primary tumor resection. Findings of the study overall: In tumors, expanded intratumoral alpha and beta TCR counts tracked mutation counts.

This clonotype was observed many times. Antigen specificity is unknown. Deletions cut 6 bases from V and 7 bases from J, with 9 bases between. CDR1 is MNHEY and CDR2 is SVGAGI in the germline V gene. This CDR3 has 11 amino acids. Sequenced material: lung tumor tissue, taken at surgery. The receptor comes from a female donor with early-stage non-small cell lung cancer. The chain joins TRBV6-5 to TRBJ1-1; D is uncertain. This chain's CDR3 is CASRGRNEAFF. The CDR3 nucleotides are TGTGCCAGCAGAGGACGGAATGAAGCTTTCTTT.